This T cell receptor beta chain was observed in a study of CD8+ T cells in alopecia areata (dated by TCRdb to 2016 to 2019). For context, the study as a whole: To study T cell clonal expansion in alopecia areata, the researchers applied high-throughput TCRbeta sequencing to both the C3H/HeJ mouse model and human patients. In humans, TCRbeta sequencing was performed on scalp tissue and on sorted CD4+ and CD8+ peripheral blood T cells from healthy controls and from patients with patchy or totalis/universalis alopecia areata. Scalp clonality was compared among normal scalp (n=4), patchy alopecia areata scalp (n=8), and alopecia totalis/universalis scalp (n=8). RNA was obtained with the PAXgene miRNA kit for fixed scalp, the miRNeasy kit for PBMCs, and the RNeasy kit for mouse skin. Amplification of TCRbeta CDR3 regions was done by immunoSEQ multiplex PCR using 35 Vbeta forward primers and 13 Jbeta reverse primers. Summary of the overall study and its limitations: TCR sequences shared between patients were less clear than in mice, possibly partly because of HLA diversity in the patient population. Lesional scalp, especially in alopecia totalis/universalis, showed higher clonality and more expanded CD8+ clones than normal scalp, suggesting antigenic drive. Unlike mouse skin, where gammadelta T cells dominate, normal human skin contains resident alphabeta T cells that get sequenced too, which complicates analysis of the scalp TCR repertoire.

The cysteine opens and the phenylalanine closes a CDR3 of 16 amino acids. Left in the record is the CDR3 DNA by itself, 48 bases read in frame from the first base. CDR1 and CDR2 were assigned from the germline V gene (reference sequence) as PRHDT and FYEKMQ. Trimming removed 5 bases from V and 0 bases from J, leaving 16 bases between the germline ends. This clone was counted a few times. Its antigen remains unidentified. Per-base qualities were not stored, and no clone one base away is much larger. Lesional scalp punch biopsies and peripheral blood were obtained from alopecia areata patients. PBMCs were isolated by density centrifugation and stained for CD3, CD4 and CD8, and CD4+ and CD8+ T cells were sorted on a FACSAria. Untreated alopecia areata patients were recruited as part of a multicenter biomarker study. Blood CD8+ T cells from a handful of biomarker-study patients were further sorted into NKG2D-low and NKG2D-high fractions.

The library was prepared using the immunoSEQ multiplex PCR assay. RNA was extracted from all samples and reverse transcribed into cDNA, which served as template for TCR sequencing. SuperScript III was used to make first-strand cDNA, primed with a 2:1 mix of oligo-dT and random hexamers. Amplification bias was assessed with a synthetic immune receptor repertoire, and residual bias was removed computationally. In the source study's methods: After raw reads were preprocessed to remove errors, the CDR3 was defined following IMGT conventions as running from the conserved cysteine to phenylalanine. Clonality was computed by normalizing Shannon entropy by log2 of the number of productive unique TCRs and subtracting the result from 1. Scalp TCRbeta sequences were cross-referenced with sorted blood CD4 and CD8 repertoires so that the CD4 or CD8 identity of scalp clones could be inferred. In TCRdb, the immuneACCESS table is reduced to in-frame sequences with V and J assigned. These tables do not hold every clone; where another copy was compared, an unresolved V gene accounts for under half, and the others remain unexplained. Clone size and V and J calls were adopted from that table, with D and trimming inferred from the DNA. The sample yields 70,000 to 95,000 clones; 51% were counted once. The top ten constitute 5.7% of the sample.

The V and J genes are TRBV13 and TRBJ2-5; possibly the D gene is TRBD2, per 5 matching bases. This clonotype was obtained from a human donor with alopecia areata. Specimen: NKG2D-high CD8+ T cells sorted from blood. Explained via the paper, the cell subset or site label denotes: sorted CD8+ NKG2D-high blood T cells. The nucleotide sequence reads as follows: TGTGCCAGCAGCCTACCTACTTCCGGGGACCAAGAGACCCAGTACTTC. This is translated as CASSLPTSGDQETQYF.